This passage covers 3 T cell receptor beta chains from one sample sequenced in a study of vaccination and CD4 T cells after COVID-19 (dated by TCRdb to between 2020 and 2023). This specimen's treatment or condition label, interpreted: approximately 10-day PBMC culture with coronavirus spike peptide pools or control peptides (ViraFEST assay). Libraries were constructed by PCR. Instrument used: Illumina iSeq 100. DNA from cultured CD4+ T cells underwent TCR sequencing with the Oncomine TCR Beta short-read assay at the Johns Hopkins FTIC core. TCRdb trimmed public reads at Q25 via fastp, called clones via MiXCR and kept in-frame beta chains. For every CDR3 protein sequence, its rows merge into one entry that carries the most common genes and DNA. Present in this sample are about 7,200 distinct CDR3 sequences, approximately 21% of which were seen just once. Jointly, the top ten make up more than 20% of the sample.

Their antigen targets remain unknown. The source was CD4+ T cells from blood, cultured in vitro, collected after SARS-CoV-2 vaccination. The receptors come from a human donor who had recovered from COVID-19.

This clonotype is categorized as medium-sized. This sequence joins TRBV7-9 and TRBJ1-1; D possibly corresponds to TRBD1 (5 bases). Germline CDR1 reads SEHNR; CDR2 reads FQNEAQ (reference sequence). This CDR3 comprises 15 residues. V lost 2 bases and J 4 bases, leaving 14 bases between the germline ends. CDR3 protein: CASSLQGGRFTEAFF. The DNA for the CDR3 is TGTGCCAGCAGCTTACAGGGTGGGAGATTCACTGAAGCTTTCTTT.

In this sample, this clonotype turned up once. This could be a read error, since a much larger clone is one nucleotide away. This chain connects TRBV28 to TRBJ1-5; possibly TRBD1 or TRBD2 for D (6 bases each). Near its end, the DNA agrees better with TRBJ2-3, so the J call may be wrong. This CDR3 has 12 amino acids. The germline V gene has CDR1 MDHEN and CDR2 SYDVKM. CDR3 coding DNA: TGTGCCATAAGGAGGGGGGACCAGCCCCAGTATTTT. Translating gives CAIRRGDQPQYF.

The V gene is TRBV18, the J gene TRBJ1-2; D perhaps matches TRBD1 (5 bases). Germline CDR1 KGHSH, CDR2 LQKENI. V lost 3 bases and J lost 3, with 17 bases in between. The CDR3 spans 16 residues. The CDR3 is CASSPGVRGADYGYTF. CDR3 DNA: TGTGCCAGCTCACCGGGGGTTCGGGGAGCGGACTATGGCTACACCTTC.